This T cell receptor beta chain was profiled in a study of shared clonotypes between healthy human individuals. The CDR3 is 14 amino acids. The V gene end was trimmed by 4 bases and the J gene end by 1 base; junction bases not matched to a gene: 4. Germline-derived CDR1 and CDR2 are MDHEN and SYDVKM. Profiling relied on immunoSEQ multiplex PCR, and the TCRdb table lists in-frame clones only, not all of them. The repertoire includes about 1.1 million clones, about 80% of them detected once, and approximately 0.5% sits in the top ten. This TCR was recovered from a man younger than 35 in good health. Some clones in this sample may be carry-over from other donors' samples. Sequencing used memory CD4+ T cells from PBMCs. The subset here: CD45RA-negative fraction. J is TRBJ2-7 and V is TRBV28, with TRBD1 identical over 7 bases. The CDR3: CASSSLGQSYEQYF. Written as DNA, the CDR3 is TGTGCCAGCAGTTCCCTGGGACAGTCCTACGAGCAGTACTTC.